The entry below describes one T cell receptor (beta chain). Its matching antigen is unknown. Following 10 days of culture, CD4+ T cells were isolated. The infection with SARS-CoV-2 (confirmed by PCR) occurred in this person between March and December 2020. The participants, recipients of two vaccine doses, got either BNT162b2 or mRNA-1273. This sample is drawn from a study of vaccination effects on CD4 cells after COVID-19. Method: immunoSEQ multiplex PCR; TCRdb's copy keeps in-frame clones and lacks some. The sample comprises roughly 30,000 clones, roughly four fifths of which are singletons, and about 6.4% rests with the top ten. The material was CD4+ T cells from PBMCs cultured without peptide, obtained after COVID-19 vaccination. This receptor was identified in a human donor who had a prior SARS-CoV-2 infection.

CDR3 DNA sequence: TGTGCCAGCAGCAATGGGGGGCTGTACGAGCAGTACTTC. This codes for CASSNGGLYEQYF. The V and J genes are TRBV21-1 and TRBJ2-7. TRBV21-1 is reported as a pseudogene. The CDR3 runs to 13 residues.